This TCR beta chain is drawn from a study of T-cell reconstitution after alpha-beta-depleted transplantation in children. Unmatched junction bases numbered 11, after V lost 5 bases and J lost 0 bases. CDR3 length: 17 amino acids. Germline loops: CDR1 SGHVS, CDR2 FQNEAQ. About this clonotype itself: Its specificity is not known.

Whole-study results and caveats: The authors attributed T-cell counts and diversity one year after transplant mostly to newly produced T cells. Diversity of TCRbeta at day 60 was high in some patients, arising from surviving recipient T cells and thymic progenitors. Expanded graft clones, several hundred of them, were reportedly the source of alpha-beta T cells about two months after transplant.

A library of TCRbeta sequences, prepared with unique molecular identifiers, was generated. Via MiXCR, TCRdb re-called the PCR reads, giving one row per CDR3 protein. Counted here are 600,000 to 800,000 distinct CDR3 sequences, about an eighth occurring once; the ten biggest clones make up around 0.8%. The receptor's source is a girl aged 2 to 9 with congenital amegakaryocytic thrombocytopenia, due to receive a stem cell transplant. Sequenced material: PBMCs, taken before TCRalphabeta/CD19-depleted stem cell transplant. The V gene is TRBV7-8, the J gene TRBJ2-3; 7 bases map to TRBD2. DNA of the CDR3: TGTGCCAGCAGCCCCCTCCGACTAGCCCCAAGCACAGATACGCAGTATTTT. Protein: CASSPLRLAPSTDTQYF.